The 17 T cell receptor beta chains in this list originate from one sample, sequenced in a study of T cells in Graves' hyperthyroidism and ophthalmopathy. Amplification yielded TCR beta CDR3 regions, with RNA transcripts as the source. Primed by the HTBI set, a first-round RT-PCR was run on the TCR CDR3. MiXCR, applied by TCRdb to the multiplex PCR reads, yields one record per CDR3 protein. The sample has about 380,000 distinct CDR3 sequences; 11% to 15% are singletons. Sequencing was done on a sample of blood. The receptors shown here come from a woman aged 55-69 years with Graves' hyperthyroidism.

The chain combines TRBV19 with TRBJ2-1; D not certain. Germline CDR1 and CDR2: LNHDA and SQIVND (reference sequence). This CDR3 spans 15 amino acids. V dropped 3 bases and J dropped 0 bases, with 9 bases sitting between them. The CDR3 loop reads CASSMAPGSYNEQFF. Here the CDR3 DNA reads TGTGCCAGTAGTATGGCGCCTGGCTCCTACAATGAGCAGTTCTTC. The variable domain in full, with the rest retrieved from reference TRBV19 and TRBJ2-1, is DGGITQSPKYLFRKEGQNVTLSCEQNLNHDAMYWYRQDPGQGLRLIYYSQIVNDFQKGDIAEGYSVSREKKESFPLTVTSAQKNPTAFYLCASSMAPGSYNEQFFGPGTRLTVL.

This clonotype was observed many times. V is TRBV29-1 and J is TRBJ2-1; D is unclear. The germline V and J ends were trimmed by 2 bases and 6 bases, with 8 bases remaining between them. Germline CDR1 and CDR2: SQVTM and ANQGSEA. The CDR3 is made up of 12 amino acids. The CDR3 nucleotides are TGCAGCGTTGAAAACCGGCTCAATGAGCAGTTCTTC. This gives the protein CSVENRLNEQFF.

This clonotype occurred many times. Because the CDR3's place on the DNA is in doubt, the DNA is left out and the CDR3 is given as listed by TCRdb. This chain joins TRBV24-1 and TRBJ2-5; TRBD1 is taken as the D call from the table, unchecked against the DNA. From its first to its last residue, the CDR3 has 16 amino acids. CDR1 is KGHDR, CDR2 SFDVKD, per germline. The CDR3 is CATSDLTFGGKETQYF.

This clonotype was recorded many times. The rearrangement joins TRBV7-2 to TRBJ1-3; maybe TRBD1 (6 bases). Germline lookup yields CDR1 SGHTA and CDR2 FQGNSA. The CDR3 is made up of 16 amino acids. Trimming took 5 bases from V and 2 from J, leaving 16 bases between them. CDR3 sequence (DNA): TGTGCCAGCAGCGCAGGGGTTAGGTCCCCTGGAAACACCATATATTTT. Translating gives CASSAGVRSPGNTIYF.

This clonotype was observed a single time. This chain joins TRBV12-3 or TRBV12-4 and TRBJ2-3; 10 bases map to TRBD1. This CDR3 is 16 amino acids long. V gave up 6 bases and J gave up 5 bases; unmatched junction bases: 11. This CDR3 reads CASRPAGTGAQDTQYF. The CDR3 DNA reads TGTGCCAGCAGACCTGCCGGGACAGGGGCGCAAGATACGCAGTATTTT.

The CDR3 spells CASSSTTAFTYEQYF. The CDR3 DNA reads TGTGCCAGCAGTTCCACGACAGCTTTTACCTACGAGCAGTACTTC. The V gene is TRBV6-2 or TRBV6-3, the J gene TRBJ2-7; tentative D call: TRBD1 (5 bases). The germline V gene has CDR1 MNHEY and CDR2 SVGEGT. V gave up 4 bases and J gave up 2 bases, with 15 bases separating them. This CDR3 is built from 15 residues.

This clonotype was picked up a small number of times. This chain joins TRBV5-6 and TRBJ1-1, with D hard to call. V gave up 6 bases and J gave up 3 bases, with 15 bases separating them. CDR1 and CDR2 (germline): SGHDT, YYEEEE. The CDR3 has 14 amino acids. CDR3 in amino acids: CASTLPVPYTEAFF. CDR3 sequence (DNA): TGTGCCAGCACCCTACCGGTCCCCTACACTGAAGCTTTCTTT.

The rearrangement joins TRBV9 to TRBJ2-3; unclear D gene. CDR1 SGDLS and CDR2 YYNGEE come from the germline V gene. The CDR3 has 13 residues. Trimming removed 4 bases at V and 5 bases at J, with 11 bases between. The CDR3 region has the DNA TGTGCCAGCAGCCCTCCCGCCGGAGATACGCAGTATTTT. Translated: CASSPPAGDTQYF.

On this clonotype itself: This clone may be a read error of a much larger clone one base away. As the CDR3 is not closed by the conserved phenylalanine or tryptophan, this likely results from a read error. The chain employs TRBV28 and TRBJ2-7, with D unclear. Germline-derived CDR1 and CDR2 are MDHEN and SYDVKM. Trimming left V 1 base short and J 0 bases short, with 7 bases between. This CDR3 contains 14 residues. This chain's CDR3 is CASSLLASSYEQYY. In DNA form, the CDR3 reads TGTGCCAGCAGTTTATTAGCAAGCTCCTACGAGCAGTACTAC.

The CDR3 here is CASSPTALNTEAFF. As DNA, the CDR3 is TGTGCCAGCAGTCCGACAGCCTTGAACACTGAAGCTTTCTTT. The chain has TRBV6-1 and TRBJ1-1; maybe TRBD1 (5 bases). CDR1 is MNHNS, CDR2 SASEGT, per germline. The CDR3 contains 14 residues. Trimming pared 5 bases from V and 0 bases from J, leaving 10 bases between.

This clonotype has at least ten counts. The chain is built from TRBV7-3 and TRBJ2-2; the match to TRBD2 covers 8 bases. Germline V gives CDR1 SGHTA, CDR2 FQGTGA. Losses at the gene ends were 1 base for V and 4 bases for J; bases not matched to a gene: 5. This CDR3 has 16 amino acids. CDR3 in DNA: TGTGCCAGCAGCTTAAGGGGGCTAGCGGGCACCGGGGAGCTGTTTTTT. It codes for CASSLRGLAGTGELFF.

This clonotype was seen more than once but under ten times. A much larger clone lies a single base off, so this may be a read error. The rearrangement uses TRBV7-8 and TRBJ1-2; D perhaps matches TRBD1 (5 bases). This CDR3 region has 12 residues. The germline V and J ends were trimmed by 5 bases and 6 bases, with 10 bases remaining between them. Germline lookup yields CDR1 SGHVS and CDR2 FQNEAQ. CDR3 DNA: TGTGCCAGCAGCGTCCTGGGGGATGGCTACACCTTC. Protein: CASSVLGDGYTF.

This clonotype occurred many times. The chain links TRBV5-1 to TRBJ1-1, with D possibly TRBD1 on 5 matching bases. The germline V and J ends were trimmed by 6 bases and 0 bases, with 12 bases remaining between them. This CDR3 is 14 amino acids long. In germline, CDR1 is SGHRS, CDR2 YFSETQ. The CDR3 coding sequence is TGCGCCAGCACACGGGACGGCTTGAACACTGAAGCTTTCTTT. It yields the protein CASTRDGLNTEAFF.

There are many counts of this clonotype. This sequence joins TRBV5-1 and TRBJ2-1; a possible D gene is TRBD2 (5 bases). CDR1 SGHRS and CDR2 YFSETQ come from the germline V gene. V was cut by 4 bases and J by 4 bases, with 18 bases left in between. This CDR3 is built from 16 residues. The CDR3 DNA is TGCGCCAGCAGCCCTCGACTACTCTTGGCATACAATGAGCAGTTCTTC. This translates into CASSPRLLLAYNEQFF.

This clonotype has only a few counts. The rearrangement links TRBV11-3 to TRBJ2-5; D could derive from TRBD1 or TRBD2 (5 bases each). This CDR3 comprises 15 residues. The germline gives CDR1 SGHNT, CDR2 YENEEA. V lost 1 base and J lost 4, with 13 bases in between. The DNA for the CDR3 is TGTGCCAGCAGCTTAGTTTCAGTTGGGGGAGAGACCCAGTACTTC. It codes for CASSLVSVGGETQYF. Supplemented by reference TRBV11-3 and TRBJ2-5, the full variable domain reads EAGVVQSPRYKIIEKKQPVAFWCNPISGHNTLYWYLQNLGQGPELLIRYENEEAVDDSQLPKDRFSAERLKGVDSTLKIQPAELGDSAVYLCASSLVSVGGETQYFGPGTRLLVL.

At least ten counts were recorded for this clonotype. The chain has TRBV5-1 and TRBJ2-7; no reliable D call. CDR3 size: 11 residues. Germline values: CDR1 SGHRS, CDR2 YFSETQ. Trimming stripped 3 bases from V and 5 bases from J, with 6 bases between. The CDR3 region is CASSWDHEQYF. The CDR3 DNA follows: TGCGCCAGCAGCTGGGATCACGAGCAGTACTTC.

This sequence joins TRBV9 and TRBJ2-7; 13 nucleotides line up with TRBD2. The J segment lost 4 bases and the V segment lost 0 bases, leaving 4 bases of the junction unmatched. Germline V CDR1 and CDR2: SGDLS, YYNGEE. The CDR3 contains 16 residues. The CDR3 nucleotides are TGTGCCAGCAGCGTAGGGGGACTAGCGGGAAGTTACGAGCAGTACTTC. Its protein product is CASSVGGLAGSYEQYF.